These 17 T cell receptor beta chains came from one sample sequenced in a study of identical twins. MiXCR, run by TCRdb on the 5' RACE reads, gives a single entry per CDR3 protein. The table shows roughly 230,000 distinct CDR3 sequences, with about 8.3% occurring only once. These data also featured in a second study, about yellow fever vaccine responses in identical twins.

The sample taken for sequencing was CD8+ T cells sorted from blood. The receptors come from a woman younger than 30 in good health.

This clonotype was seen only a few times. V gene TRBV12-3 or TRBV12-4 combines with J gene TRBJ2-7, with D perhaps being TRBD1 or TRBD2 (6 bases each). The CDR3 sequence is 15 residues long. Between the trimmed V and J ends, which lost 6 bases and 2 bases, there was a span of 17 bases. CDR3 sequence (DNA): TGTGCCAGCAGCCCCAAGGGGGGCCTAACCTACGAGCAGTACTTC. It codes for CASSPKGGLTYEQYF.

This clonotype was seen only a few times. The chain couples TRBV28 to TRBJ2-2; maybe TRBD2 (5 bases). The germline V gene encodes CDR1 MDHEN and CDR2 SYDVKM. The CDR3 contains 14 residues. Trimming took 7 bases from V and 5 from J, leaving 14 bases between them. The CDR3 DNA is TGTGCCAGCAAGATGGACTCTTCGACCGGGGAGCTGTTTTTT. It is translated as CASKMDSSTGELFF. The full variable domain, in which reference TRBV28 and TRBJ2-2 provide the parts outside the CDR3, is DVKVTQSSRYLVKRTGEKVFLECVQDMDHENMFWYRQDPGLGLRLIYFSYDVKMKEKGDIPEGYSVSREKKERFSLILESASTNQTSMYLCASKMDSSTGELFFGEGSRLTVL.

The chain employs TRBV24-1 and TRBJ2-1, with 10 bases identical to TRBD1. CDR1 is KGHDR, CDR2 SFDVKD, per germline. The CDR3 covers 17 residues. V shed 3 bases, J shed 0 bases, and the junction held 4 bases outside the gene matches. The DNA for the CDR3 is TGTGCCACCAGTGATGGGACAGGGGACCTCTCCTACAATGAGCAGTTCTTC. Translated, it gives CATSDGTGDLSYNEQFF.

This sequence joins TRBV25-1 and TRBJ2-5, with a weak D call TRBD2 (5 bases). V was clipped by 1 base and J by 1 base, with 7 bases between them. Germline values: CDR1 MGHDK, CDR2 SYGVNS. This CDR3 contains 14 residues. The CDR3 sequence is CASSESGLQETQYF. CDR3 DNA: TGTGCCAGCAGTGAATCCGGACTCCAAGAGACCCAGTACTTC.

The V gene is TRBV20-1, the J gene TRBJ2-1, with a possible D match to TRBD1 (6 bases). V was trimmed by 0 bases and J by 7 bases, leaving 16 bases between them. CDR1 is DFQATT and CDR2 is SNEGSKA in the germline V gene (reference sequence). CDR3 length: 15 amino acids. In DNA, the CDR3 is TGCAGTGCTAGAGATGAGGGGGACGTGTTTAATGAGCAGTTCTTC. Residues: CSARDEGDVFNEQFF.

The gene calls are TRBV28 and TRBJ2-1; 9 positions match TRBD2. Germline V gene sequence: CDR1 MDHEN, CDR2 SYDVKM. V trimming: 2 bases; J trimming: 5 bases; junction bases outside the gene matches: 10. The CDR3 loop spans 17 amino acids. Here the CDR3 reads CASSLLPHLAGDNEQFF. The CDR3 nucleotides are TGTGCCAGCAGTTTACTCCCTCATTTAGCGGGAGACAATGAGCAGTTCTTC.

This clonotype was observed a few times. V gene TRBV7-2 combines with J gene TRBJ2-4, with 7 bases aligning to TRBD1. From germline, CDR1 is SGHTA and CDR2 FQGNSA. V lost 2 bases to trimming and J lost 12 bases; unmatched junction nucleotides: 7. The CDR3 is made up of 13 amino acids. CDR3 in amino acids: CASSLNRQGDQYF. CDR3 in DNA: TGTGCCAGCAGCTTAAACCGCCAGGGGGATCAGTACTTC.

This clonotype was picked up many times. The V call is TRBV29-1, the J call TRBJ1-4; D is unresolved. The V gene lost 1 base and the J gene lost 8 bases, with 20 bases spanning the gap. Per germline, CDR1 SQVTM and CDR2 ANQGSEA. The CDR3 is 16 residues long. The CDR3 loop is CSVEAPSPGIGEKLFF. The CDR3 DNA reads TGCAGCGTTGAAGCCCCGAGTCCGGGGATTGGAGAAAAACTGTTTTTT.

This clonotype was recorded at least ten times. V usage is TRBV20-1 and J usage is TRBJ1-5; D is uncertain. From germline, CDR1 is DFQATT and CDR2 SNEGSKA (reference sequence). This CDR3 comprises 14 residues. Trimming shortened V by 5 bases and J by 4 bases, and 15 bases separated the two germline ends. The CDR3 DNA reads TGCAGTGCTGTCGTTGTTGGCGGGAATCAGCCCCAGCATTTT. Translating it yields CSAVVVGGNQPQHF.

This clonotype was detected ten times or more. J is TRBJ2-3 and V is TRBV20-1; D is unclear. The CDR3 spans 11 residues. Germline loops: CDR1 DFQATT, CDR2 SNEGSKA (reference sequence). V was cut by 5 bases and J by 6 bases, with 9 bases left in between. The CDR3 sequence: CSAGRLDTQYF. Written as DNA, the CDR3 is TGCAGTGCTGGCCGACTTGATACGCAGTATTTT.

This clonotype was seen many times. The CDR3 nucleotides are TGCAGCGTTGAAGATCAGGGTACTATCACAGATACGCAGTATTTT. It translates to CSVEDQGTITDTQYF. J is TRBJ2-3 and V is TRBV29-1; a possible D gene is TRBD1 (5 bases). V lost 0 bases and J lost 2, with 12 bases in between. The germline gives CDR1 SQVTM, CDR2 ANQGSEA. The CDR3 loop spans 15 amino acids.

The table lists this clonotype with a few counts. This chain joins TRBV27 and TRBJ2-1, with 14 bases aligning to TRBD2. V trimming: 5 bases; J trimming: 10 bases; junction bases outside the gene matches: 10. The CDR3 totals 16 residues. Germline V gives CDR1 MNHEY, CDR2 SMNVEV (reference sequence). This CDR3 is CASSPQGLAGDLEQFF. CDR3 coding DNA: TGTGCCAGCAGTCCCCAGGGACTAGCGGGAGATCTCGAGCAGTTCTTC.

The chain has TRBV4-3 and TRBJ2-1; 7 positions agree with TRBD1. This CDR3 is built from 16 residues. V lost 4 bases, J lost 5 bases, and 11 bases stayed unmatched. Germline values: CDR1 LGHNA, CDR2 YSLEER. CDR3 sequence (DNA): TGCGCCAGCAGCCCATCCGTAGGACAGGCGGACAATGAGCAGTTCTTC. As protein: CASSPSVGQADNEQFF.

The chain has TRBV15 and TRBJ2-7; 7 nucleotides line up with TRBD1. The V gene's germline CDR1 is LNHNV and CDR2 YYDKDF (reference sequence). Unmatched junction bases numbered 4, after V lost 1 base and J lost 7 bases. CDR3 length: 13 amino acids. The CDR3 DNA reads TGTGCCACCAGCAGAGGGGACAGACTTGAGCAGTACTTC. It specifies CATSRGDRLEQYF.

The chain couples TRBV14 to TRBJ1-2, with D possibly matching TRBD1 (5 bases). CDR3 size: 13 residues. Germline lookup yields CDR1 SGHDN and CDR2 FVKESK. The germline V and J ends were trimmed by 1 base and 8 bases, with 11 bases remaining between them. The CDR3 is CASSQGGRDGYTF. As DNA, the CDR3 is TGTGCCAGCAGCCAAGGGGGGAGGGACGGCTACACCTTC.

This clonotype was observed many times. The chain couples TRBV4-3 to TRBJ1-2; 9 bases are a match to TRBD1. Germline lookup yields CDR1 LGHNA and CDR2 YSLEER. V lost 1 base to trimming and J lost 5 bases; unmatched junction nucleotides: 2. This CDR3 spans 14 amino acids. For the CDR3, the DNA is TGCGCCAGCAGCCAAGGACAGGGGGGGTATGGCTACACCTTC. Translated: CASSQGQGGYGYTF.

Ten or more counts support this clonotype. This rearrangement joins TRBV29-1 to TRBJ2-7; 7 bases fit TRBD1. J lost 3 bases, V lost 5 bases, and 4 bases had no gene match. Germline V gives CDR1 SQVTM, CDR2 ANQGSEA. The CDR3 runs 12 residues. The CDR3 loop is CSVLTGDYEQYF. The CDR3 coding sequence is TGCAGCGTTCTTACAGGGGACTACGAGCAGTACTTC.